These 11 T cell receptor beta chains share one sample of origin, sequenced in a study of OX40 agonist ivuxolimab in advanced cancers. The table came from immunoSEQ multiplex PCR; TCRdb's copy has only in-frame clones and leaves some out. The sample yields over 85,000 clones, 86% seen once. Material: CD4+ or CD8+ T cells sorted from blood, obtained in a trial of the OX40 agonist ivuxolimab. Receptors originate from an adult with an advanced solid tumor such as melanoma, head and neck, liver or kidney cancer.

This chain joins TRBV7-2 and TRBJ2-1; D is uncertain. Trimming removed 3 bases from V and 7 bases from J, with 13 bases in between. CDR3 length equals 14 residues. Germline values: CDR1 SGHTA, CDR2 FQGNSA. Written as DNA, the CDR3 is TGTGCCAGCAGCTTGAATACCGGGCGTAATGAGCAGTTCTTC. Its translation is CASSLNTGRNEQFF. Full variable domain (rest looked up from reference TRBV7-2 and TRBJ2-1): GAGVSQSPSNKVTEKGKDVELRCDPISGHTALYWYRQSLGQGLEFLIYFQGNSAPDKSGLPSDRFSAERTGGSVSTLTIQRTQQEDSAVYLCASSLNTGRNEQFFGPGTRLTVL.

The chain combines TRBV19 with TRBJ1-5, with D perhaps matching TRBD1 (5 bases). The CDR3 spans 16 residues. Looked up from germline, CDR1 is LNHDA and CDR2 is SQIVND (reference sequence). Trimming pared 3 bases from V and 1 base from J, leaving 13 bases between. The CDR3 region is CASSMDHRRSNQPQHF. In nucleotides, the CDR3 is TGTGCCAGTAGTATGGACCACAGGAGGAGCAATCAGCCCCAGCATTTT. Combining the CDR3 with reference TRBV19 and TRBJ1-5 gives the whole variable domain DGGITQSPKYLFRKEGQNVTLSCEQNLNHDAMYWYRQDPGQGLRLIYYSQIVNDFQKGDIAEGYSVSREKKESFPLTVTSAQKNPTAFYLCASSMDHRRSNQPQHFGDGTRLSIL.

This clone was seen only once. The chain employs TRBV7-9 and TRBJ2-3; 13 bases align to TRBD2. V was clipped by 4 bases and J by 4 bases; unmatched bases: 5. Germline-derived CDR1 and CDR2 are SEHNR and FQNEAQ (reference sequence). CDR3 length equals 16 residues. The CDR3 loop is CASSSGTSGMADTQYF. For the CDR3, the DNA is TGTGCCAGCAGCTCCGGGACTAGCGGGATGGCAGATACGCAGTATTTT.

This clone has just one count. The junction shows a germline mismatch at one end, possibly a read error. This chain links TRBV7-7 with TRBJ2-3; possibly TRBD2 for D (5 bases). The CDR3 totals 15 residues. In germline, CDR1 is SSHAT, CDR2 FNYEAQ (reference sequence). The CDR3 DNA follows: TGTGCTAGCAGCTTAGCTGGCCTCGGGGCAGATACGCAGTATTTT. Protein: CASSLAGLGADTQYF.

In its sample, this clone was seen a few times. The V gene is TRBV20-1, the J gene TRBJ1-2; possible D gene TRBD1, 5 bases. The CDR3 has 11 amino acids. The V gene's germline CDR1 is DFQATT and CDR2 SNEGSKA (reference sequence). V was pared by 3 bases and J by 5 bases, with 7 bases between. DNA of the CDR3: TGCAGTGCTAGTGGGGGTTATGGCTACACCTTC. It specifies CSASGGYGYTF.

The chain joins TRBV19 to TRBJ1-5; TRBD1 is a possible D gene (5 bases). Germline V CDR1 and CDR2: LNHDA, SQIVND (reference sequence). V gave up 6 bases and J gave up 7 bases, with 19 bases separating them. This CDR3 is 15 amino acids long. CDR3 loop: CASRKDITRTQPQHF. The CDR3 DNA reads TGTGCCAGTAGAAAGGACATTACCCGAACACAGCCCCAGCATTTT.

The chain carries TRBV18 and TRBJ2-5; D is perhaps TRBD1 (5 bases). The germline V gene has CDR1 KGHSH and CDR2 LQKENI. The V and J ends lost 4 bases and 2 bases respectively, with 11 bases between them. There are 14 residues in the CDR3. The CDR3 region is CASSRGTLQETQYF. CDR3 sequence (DNA): TGTGCCAGCTCACGGGGCACCCTTCAAGAGACCCAGTACTTC.

V usage is TRBV6-4 and J usage is TRBJ2-5; 8 bases match TRBD1. The length of the CDR3 is 13 residues. The germline gives CDR1 MRHNA, CDR2 SNTAGT. V shed 5 bases, J shed 4 bases, and the junction held 3 bases outside the gene matches. CDR3 in DNA: TGTGCCAGCAGTACACAGGGGGGAGAGACCCAGTACTTC. It specifies CASSTQGGETQYF.

Here the CDR3 reads CASSLGSDYQPQHF. The CDR3 coding sequence is TGTGCCAGCAGTTTAGGTTCCGATTATCAGCCCCAGCATTTT. The chain is built from TRBV27 and TRBJ1-5; D ambiguous. Germline V gene lookup returns CDR1 MNHEY and CDR2 SMNVEV (reference sequence). The CDR3 contains 14 residues. V was clipped by 2 bases and J by 5 bases, with 10 bases between them.

The CDR3 DNA reads as TGTGCCATCAGTGAGTCGGGGACTGTTTCCGATACGCAGTATTTT. Its translation is CAISESGTVSDTQYF. The chain uses TRBV10-3 and TRBJ2-3; tentatively, D is TRBD2 (6 bases). The CDR3 loop spans 15 amino acids. The V and J ends lost 0 bases and 6 bases respectively, with 13 bases between them. CDR1 ENHRY and CDR2 SYGVKD come from the germline V gene.

This clone was seen a single time. The gene calls are TRBV5-6 and TRBJ2-7, with D hard to call. V lost 1 base, J lost 6 bases, and 11 bases lay in between. The V gene's germline CDR1 is SGHDT and CDR2 YYEEEE. This CDR3 is built from 13 residues. The CDR3 protein is CASSLRRSGEQYF. The DNA for the CDR3 is TGTGCCAGCAGCTTGCGACGGTCCGGCGAGCAGTACTTC.